Below, 5 T cell receptor beta chains from the same sample are listed, as sequenced in a study of blood T cell repertoires in COVID-19. Some clones are missing from TCRdb's copy, which holds only in-frame ones; the method was immunoSEQ multiplex PCR. The sample includes about 180,000 clones, approximately 87% seen only once; the top ten take less than 25%. The sample was peripheral blood. The receptors derive from a man aged 65 to 79 with active or convalescent COVID-19.

The genes are TRBV27 and TRBJ1-5; TRBD1 agrees at 7 bases. Per the germline V gene, CDR1 is MNHEY and CDR2 is SMNVEV (reference sequence). The CDR3 has 13 amino acids. V lost 5 bases, J lost 5 bases, and 3 bases stayed unmatched. Here the CDR3 DNA reads TGTGCCAGCAGTGGACAGGCCTATCAGCCCCAGCATTTT. Amino acids: CASSGQAYQPQHF.

This sequence joins TRBV7-8 and TRBJ1-5; maybe TRBD1 (5 bases). V lost 5 bases, J lost 1 base, and 12 bases lay in between. This CDR3 is 15 amino acids long. Germline CDR1 is SGHVS and CDR2 is FQNEAQ. The CDR3 loop is CASSLPGGSNQPQHF. The CDR3 nucleotides read TGTGCCAGCAGCCTCCCCGGGGGGAGCAATCAGCCCCAGCATTTT.

The CDR3 loop is CAWKRSAAGYEQYF. The CDR3 bases are TGTGCCTGGAAAAGGAGCGCGGCCGGCTACGAGCAGTACTTC. The chain recombines TRBV30 with TRBJ2-7; no reliable D call. V gave up 4 bases and J gave up 3 bases, with 16 bases separating them. Germline V gives CDR1 GTSNPN, CDR2 SVGIG (reference sequence). There are 14 residues in the CDR3.

The chain is built from TRBV3-1 (or the pseudogene TRBV3-2) and TRBJ1-1, with TRBD1 identical over 7 bases. The germline CDR1 and CDR2 sequences are LGHDT and YNNKEL (reference sequence). This CDR3 is built from 17 residues. V trimming: 0 bases; J trimming: 0 bases; junction bases outside the gene matches: 7. The CDR3 DNA reads TGTGCCAGCAGCCAAGATCGGACAGGAGCTATGAACACTGAAGCTTTCTTT. Translating gives CASSQDRTGAMNTEAFF.

This clone was counted a single time. The chain links TRBV9 to TRBJ2-5; D is perhaps TRBD2 (7 bases). V lost 4 bases and J 5 bases, leaving 18 bases between the germline ends. Germline CDR1 reads SGDLS; CDR2 reads YYNGEE. CDR3 length: 15 amino acids. CDR3 residues: CASSPRGGARETQYF. In DNA, the CDR3 is TGTGCCAGCAGCCCGAGAGGGGGGGCCAGGGAGACCCAGTACTTC.